A single sample gave rise to the 29 T cell receptor beta chains below, sequenced in a study of graft-versus-host responses after intestinal transplantation. Their antigens are not known. Only in-frame clones appear in the TCRdb table, and some are missing; sequencing was by immunoSEQ multiplex PCR. This table holds 130,000 to 150,000 clones, nearly 95% found once. Sequences were derived from unstimulated CD4+ T cells sorted from spleen or lymph node cells, sampled before intestinal transplant. These receptors came from a human donor who received an intestinal transplant.

V usage is TRBV10-3 and J usage is TRBJ1-6, with 7 bases identical to TRBD1. The CDR3 spans 15 residues. Germline loops: CDR1 ENHRY, CDR2 SYGVKD. Trimming removed 5 bases from V and 5 bases from J; junction bases left unmatched: 6. The CDR3 protein is CAISPGTENNSPLHF. The CDR3 DNA reads TGTGCCATCAGTCCAGGGACAGAGAATAATTCACCCCTCCACTTT.

The rearrangement links TRBV11-2 to TRBJ2-3, with TRBD2 matching 13 bases. Germline CDR1 and CDR2: SGHAT and FQNNGV. The CDR3 spans 19 residues. J lost 3 bases, V lost 3 bases, and 12 bases had no gene match. As DNA, the CDR3 is TGTGCCAGCAGCTTTCCCACTAGCGGGAGGGCCGTCACAACAGATACGCAGTATTTT. Its translation is CASSFPTSGRAVTTDTQYF.

For this clone: Different DNA sequences within this sample yield the same CDR3. The chain employs TRBV18 and TRBJ2-7; D not resolved. Germline V gene sequence: CDR1 KGHSH, CDR2 LQKENI. This CDR3 is 12 amino acids long. Between the trimmed V and J ends, which lost 2 bases and 4 bases, there was a span of 6 bases. The CDR3 DNA follows: TGTGCCAGCTCACCAGCTACTTACGAGCAGTACTTC. It encodes CASSPATYEQYF.

The rearrangement links TRBV30 to TRBJ2-1, with 8 bases that match TRBD2. The CDR3 is 18 amino acids. J gave up 8 bases and V 1 base, and 19 bases lay outside the gene matches. Germline-derived CDR1 and CDR2 are GTSNPN and SVGIG (reference sequence). CDR3 nucleotide sequence: TGTGCCTGGAGTGGAGTAACGAAGAACCGGGAGGGCCTCGATGAGCAGTTCTTC. It specifies CAWSGVTKNREGLDEQFF.

CDR3 amino acids: CASVLGVAGDTDTQYF. The CDR3 bases are TGTGCCAGCGTCTTGGGGGTAGCGGGAGACACAGATACGCAGTATTTT. The chain recombines TRBV7-9 with TRBJ2-3, with TRBD2 identical over 9 bases. CDR3 size: 16 residues. Germline V gene lookup returns CDR1 SEHNR and CDR2 FQNEAQ (reference sequence). V dropped 8 bases and J dropped 2; count of bases not matched to a gene: 11.

The V call is TRBV5-6, the J call TRBJ2-2; 7 bases match TRBD1. The CDR3 spans 14 residues. CDR1 and CDR2 from the germline V gene are SGHDT and YYEEEE. The V gene end was trimmed by 6 bases and the J gene end by 4 bases; junction bases not matched to a gene: 6. The CDR3 DNA follows: TGTGCCAGCACTCCGGGACAGCTCACCGGGGAGCTGTTTTTT. Its protein product is CASTPGQLTGELFF.

The chain combines TRBV27 with TRBJ2-5; D is perhaps TRBD1 (6 bases). TRBJ2-7 explains the end of the DNA better; the J call may be wrong. CDR1 is MNHEY, CDR2 SMNVEV, per germline (reference sequence). This CDR3 is built from 13 residues. As DNA, the CDR3 is TGTGCCAGCAGTTTCGGACAGCCCTACGAGCAGTACTTC. Protein product: CASSFGQPYEQYF.

The rearrangement joins TRBV30 to TRBJ2-7, with 8 bases aligning to TRBD1. CDR1 and CDR2 from the germline V gene are GTSNPN and SVGIG (reference sequence). There are 14 residues in the CDR3. J was trimmed by 2 bases and V by 4 bases; bases with no gene match: 7. DNA for the CDR3: TGTGCCTGGAAGAGGGCAGGGGGCCCCTACGAGCAGTACTTC. It yields the protein CAWKRAGGPYEQYF.

V usage is TRBV19 and J usage is TRBJ2-7, with 11 nucleotides matching TRBD1. Per germline, CDR1 LNHDA and CDR2 SQIVND (reference sequence). The CDR3 has 16 residues. Trimming cost V 4 bases and J 3 bases; bases outside gene matches: 8. This chain's CDR3 is CASSKPSGTGGYEQYF. The CDR3 DNA reads as TGTGCCAGTAGTAAGCCCTCCGGGACAGGGGGCTACGAGCAGTACTTC.

The gene calls are TRBV19 and TRBJ1-4, with D hard to call. Germline V gives CDR1 LNHDA, CDR2 SQIVND (reference sequence). V was clipped by 3 bases and J by 0 bases, with 11 bases between them. The CDR3 runs to 16 residues. The CDR3 reads CASSIGGSATNEKLFF. CDR3 coding DNA: TGTGCCAGTAGTATCGGCGGCTCGGCAACTAATGAAAAACTGTTTTTT.

This chain connects TRBV28 to TRBJ1-3, with 7 nucleotides matching TRBD1. The CDR3 length is 18 residues. The ends lost 2 bases at V and 0 bases at J; junction bases unmatched: 10. Germline V gene data show CDR1 as MDHEN and CDR2 as SYDVKM. The CDR3 loop reads CASSLGPGGQSSGNTIYF. CDR3 DNA: TGTGCCAGCAGTTTAGGTCCAGGGGGACAAAGCTCTGGAAACACCATATATTTT.

V gene TRBV6-5 combines with J gene TRBJ1-1; D is unclear. Trimming stripped 2 bases from V and 1 base from J, with 5 bases between. The length of the CDR3 is 13 residues. Germline values: CDR1 MNHEY, CDR2 SVGAGI. This CDR3 is CASSYPQNTEAFF. CDR3 nucleotides: TGTGCCAGCAGTTACCCCCAGAACACTGAAGCTTTCTTT.

The chain couples TRBV6-6 to TRBJ2-7, with 9 positions matching TRBD1. The CDR3 sequence is 14 residues long. The V segment lost 5 bases and the J segment 4 bases; nucleotides outside the gene matches: 6. Germline V gene data show CDR1 as MNHNY and CDR2 as SVGAGI (reference sequence). CDR3 residues: CASSHTGTGYEQYF. In DNA form, the CDR3 reads TGTGCCAGCAGTCATACCGGGACAGGGTACGAGCAGTACTTC.

The V call is TRBV7-9, the J call TRBJ1-3; 7 bases fit TRBD1. The germline V gene has CDR1 SEHNR and CDR2 FQNEAQ (reference sequence). This CDR3 comprises 18 residues. J gave up 0 bases and V 4 bases, and 12 bases lay outside the gene matches. The CDR3, as DNA: TGTGCCAGCAGCTGGGGGGTGACAGGGATCAACTCTGGAAACACCATATATTTT. It yields the protein CASSWGVTGINSGNTIYF. Based on the CDR3 plus reference TRBV7-9 and TRBJ1-3, the full variable domain is DTGVSQNPRHKITKRGQNVTFRCDPISEHNRLYWYRQTLGQGPEFLTYFQNEAQLEKSRLLSDRFSAERPKGSFSTLEIQRTEQGDSAMYLCASSWGVTGINSGNTIYFGEGSWLTVV.

V usage is TRBV15 and J usage is TRBJ1-4; possibly TRBD1 for D (5 bases). The CDR3 contains 15 residues. Germline V gene sequence: CDR1 LNHNV, CDR2 YYDKDF (reference sequence). Trimming pared 5 bases from V and 0 bases from J, leaving 10 bases between. CDR3 sequence: CATSDGTSTNEKLFF. The CDR3 DNA reads TGTGCCACCAGCGACGGGACTTCAACTAATGAAAAACTGTTTTTT.

This rearrangement joins TRBV7-3 to TRBJ2-1; no clear D gene. V lost 0 bases, J lost 9 bases, and 9 bases lay in between. This CDR3 spans 13 amino acids. CDR1 is SGHTA and CDR2 is FQGTGA in the germline V gene. CDR3 coding DNA: TGTGCCAGCAGCTTAACGTATGGTAGTGAGCAGTTCTTC. This translates into CASSLTYGSEQFF.

This rearrangement joins TRBV11-2 to TRBJ2-4; 14 bases are shared with TRBD2. There are 15 residues in the CDR3. Germline CDR1 is SGHAT and CDR2 is FQNNGV. Trimming at V came to 3 bases and at J to 5 bases, leaving 0 bases not matched to a gene. CDR3 nucleotide sequence: TGTGCCAGCAGCTTGGGACTAGCGGGAGAAAACATTCAGTACTTC. Amino acids: CASSLGLAGENIQYF. Filled out from reference TRBV11-2 and TRBJ2-4, the complete variable domain reads EAGVAQSPRYKIIEKRQSVAFWCNPISGHATLYWYQQILGQGPKLLIQFQNNGVVDDSQLPKDRFSAERLKGVDSTLKIQPAKLEDSAVYLCASSLGLAGENIQYFGAGTRLSVL.

The gene calls are TRBV5-4 and TRBJ1-2; a possible D gene is TRBD1 (5 bases). Germline CDR1 is SGHNT and CDR2 is YYREEE (reference sequence). Trimming took 1 base from V and 7 from J, leaving 14 bases between them. CDR3 length: 14 residues. CDR3 coding DNA: TGTGCCAGCAGCTTGAGAAGGGGCGCCTCTGGCTACACCTTC. Protein product: CASSLRRGASGYTF. Supplemented by reference TRBV5-4 and TRBJ1-2, the full variable domain reads ETGVTQSPTHLIKTRGQQVTLRCSSQSGHNTVSWYQQALGQGPQFIFQYYREEENGRGNFPPRFSGLQFPNYSSELNVNALELDDSALYLCASSLRRGASGYTFGSGTRLTVV.

This sequence joins TRBV6-6 and TRBJ2-1; 7 bases agree with TRBD2. Germline V CDR1 and CDR2: MNHNY, SVGAGI (reference sequence). With V trimmed by 0 bases and J by 8 bases, 7 bases remained unmatched. The CDR3 length is 15 residues. The CDR3 DNA follows: TGTGCCAGCAGTTACTCTGGCGGGAGTATGTATGAGCAGTTCTTC. It specifies CASSYSGGSMYEQFF.

The CDR3 region is CASSWILNTEAFF. CDR3 DNA: TGTGCCAGCAGCTGGATATTGAACACTGAAGCTTTCTTT. The gene calls are TRBV5-6 and TRBJ1-1; no reliable D call. This CDR3 has 13 residues. The germline V gene encodes CDR1 SGHDT and CDR2 YYEEEE. V was pared by 3 bases and J by 0 bases, with 6 bases between. Filled out from reference TRBV5-6 and TRBJ1-1, the complete variable domain reads DAGVTQSPTHLIKTRGQQVTLRCSPKSGHDTVSWYQQALGQGPQFIFQYYEEEERQRGNFPDRFSGHQFPNYSSELNVNALLLGDSALYLCASSWILNTEAFFGQGTRLTVV.

This chain joins TRBV2 and TRBJ2-1, with 8 bases identical to TRBD2. The CDR3 spans 14 residues. The V gene's germline CDR1 is SNHLY and CDR2 FYNNEI. V dropped 7 bases and J dropped 3; count of bases not matched to a gene: 5. The CDR3: CASILAGDYNEQFF. CDR3 in DNA: TGTGCCAGCATTCTAGCGGGCGACTACAATGAGCAGTTCTTC.

The chain uses TRBV15 and TRBJ2-3, with TRBD2 identical over 13 bases. Germline CDR1 is LNHNV and CDR2 is YYDKDF (reference sequence). V shed 3 bases, J shed 3 bases, and the junction held 9 bases outside the gene matches. The CDR3 extends over 18 amino acids. DNA for the CDR3: TGTGCCACCAGCAGGGGGGGACTAGCGGGAATGGGGACAGATACGCAGTATTTT. Translating gives CATSRGGLAGMGTDTQYF. Drawing the rest from reference TRBV15 and TRBJ2-3, the complete variable domain is DAMVIQNPRYQVTQFGKPVTLSCSQTLNHNVMYWYQQKSSQAPKLLFHYYDKDFNNEADTPDNFQSRRPNTSFCFLDIRSPGLGDTAMYLCATSRGGLAGMGTDTQYFGPGTRLTVL.

The rearrangement joins TRBV7-2 to TRBJ2-7; TRBD1 aligns across 7 bases. The CDR3 totals 13 residues. CDR1 SGHTA and CDR2 FQGNSA come from the germline V gene. After removal of 4 bases from V and 3 bases from J, the junction contained 3 bases not matched to a gene. The CDR3 DNA is TGTGCCAGCAGCTGGAGACAGGGCTACGAGCAGTACTTC. Amino acids: CASSWRQGYEQYF. Combining the CDR3 with reference TRBV7-2 and TRBJ2-7 gives the whole variable domain GAGVSQSPSNKVTEKGKDVELRCDPISGHTALYWYRQSLGQGLEFLIYFQGNSAPDKSGLPSDRFSAERTGGSVSTLTIQRTQQEDSAVYLCASSWRQGYEQYFGPGTRLTVT.

The gene calls are TRBV7-2 and TRBJ2-7, with D possibly matching TRBD1 (6 bases). Germline CDR1 and CDR2: SGHTA and FQGNSA. The CDR3 totals 11 residues. V was pared by 5 bases and J by 8 bases, with 10 bases between. The CDR3 spells CASSTTGKQYF. Written as DNA, the CDR3 is TGTGCCAGCAGCACAACAGGGAAGCAGTACTTC.

The rearrangement links TRBV30 to TRBJ1-2; TRBD1 aligns across 12 bases. V gave up 0 bases and J gave up 7 bases; unmatched junction bases: 6. Germline V gene lookup returns CDR1 GTSNPN and CDR2 SVGIG (reference sequence). CDR3 size: 15 residues. The CDR3 DNA reads TGTGCCTGGAGTGTACGGGGACAGGGGGCTAGTGGCTACACCTTC. Translation gives CAWSVRGQGASGYTF.

The chain joins TRBV25-1 to TRBJ2-1; tentative D call: TRBD2 (6 bases). V dropped 2 bases and J dropped 5 bases, with 13 bases sitting between them. The germline V gene encodes CDR1 MGHDK and CDR2 SYGVNS. This CDR3 region has 15 residues. Here the CDR3 reads CASSERTSPNNEQFF. As DNA, the CDR3 is TGTGCCAGCAGTGAAAGAACTAGCCCTAACAATGAGCAGTTCTTC.

The chain recombines TRBV19 with TRBJ1-5; D remains unclear. CDR1 is LNHDA, CDR2 SQIVND, per germline (reference sequence). The germline V and J ends were trimmed by 7 bases and 5 bases, with 18 bases remaining between them. This CDR3 is built from 15 residues. CDR3: CASTPDRGRDQPQHF. In nucleotides, the CDR3 is TGTGCCAGTACCCCGGATCGAGGGAGAGATCAGCCCCAGCATTTT.

The genes are TRBV4-1 and TRBJ2-1, with TRBD2 identical over 11 bases. In germline, CDR1 is MGHRA, CDR2 YSYEKL. CDR3 size: 15 residues. V lost 4 bases to trimming and J lost 8 bases; unmatched junction nucleotides: 7. CDR3 amino acids: CASSPTSGRRDEQFF. CDR3 nucleotide sequence: TGCGCCAGCAGCCCAACTAGCGGGAGAAGGGATGAGCAGTTCTTC.

The V call is TRBV27, the J call TRBJ1-2; perhaps TRBD1 as D (5 bases). Germline V gene lookup returns CDR1 MNHEY and CDR2 SMNVEV (reference sequence). The V end was cut by 8 bases, the J end by 3 bases, with 16 bases between. This CDR3 comprises 14 residues. CDR3 nucleotide sequence: TGTGCCAGCGGGGGGGAGGGAAGGGACTATGGCTACACCTTC. Translating it yields CASGGEGRDYGYTF.